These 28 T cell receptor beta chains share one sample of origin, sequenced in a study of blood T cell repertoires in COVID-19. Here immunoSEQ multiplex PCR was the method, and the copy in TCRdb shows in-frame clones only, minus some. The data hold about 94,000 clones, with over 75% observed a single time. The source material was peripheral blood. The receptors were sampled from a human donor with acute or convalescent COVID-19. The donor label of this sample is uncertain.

The CDR3 reads CASSPPRQGVNYGYTF. In DNA, the CDR3 is TGTGCCAGCAGTCCGCCCCGGCAGGGGGTTAACTATGGCTACACCTTC. This chain joins TRBV28 and TRBJ1-2; 7 bases are shared with TRBD1. With 5 bases clipped from V and 1 base from J, the junction kept 10 bases outside the gene matches. The length of the CDR3 is 16 residues. Germline V gene data show CDR1 as MDHEN and CDR2 as SYDVKM.

CDR3 region: CASSGLAGAANTGELFF. The CDR3 DNA is TGTGCCAGCAGCGGGCTAGCGGGTGCCGCGAACACCGGGGAGCTGTTTTTT. V usage is TRBV11-3 and J usage is TRBJ2-2, with TRBD2 matching 8 bases. Trimming cost V 5 bases and J 0 bases; bases outside gene matches: 8. This CDR3 contains 17 residues. Germline V lookup: CDR1 SGHNT, CDR2 YENEEA.

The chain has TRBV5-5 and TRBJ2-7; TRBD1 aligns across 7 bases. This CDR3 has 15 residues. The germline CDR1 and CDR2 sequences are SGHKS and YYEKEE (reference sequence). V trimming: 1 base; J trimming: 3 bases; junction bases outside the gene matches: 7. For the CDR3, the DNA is TGTGCCAGCAGCTTGTCCTTTGACAGGGTCTACGAGCAGTACTTC. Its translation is CASSLSFDRVYEQYF.

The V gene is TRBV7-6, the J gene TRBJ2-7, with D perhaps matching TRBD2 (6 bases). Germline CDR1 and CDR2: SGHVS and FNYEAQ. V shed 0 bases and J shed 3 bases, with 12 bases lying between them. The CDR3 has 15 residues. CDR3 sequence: CASSLAGGNFYEQYF. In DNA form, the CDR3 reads TGTGCCAGCAGCTTAGCGGGGGGAAACTTCTACGAGCAGTACTTC. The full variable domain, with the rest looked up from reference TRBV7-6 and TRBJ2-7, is GAGVSQSPRYKVTKRGQDVALRCDPISGHVSLYWYRQALGQGPEFLTYFNYEAQQDKSGLPNDRFSAERPEGSISTLTIQRTEQRDSAMYRCASSLAGGNFYEQYFGPGTRLTVT.

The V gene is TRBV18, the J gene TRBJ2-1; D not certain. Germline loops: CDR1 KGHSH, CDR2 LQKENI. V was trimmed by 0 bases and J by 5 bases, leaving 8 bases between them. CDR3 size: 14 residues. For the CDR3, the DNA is TGTGCCAGCTCACCACCCGGTCCGCACAATGAGCAGTTCTTC. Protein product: CASSPPGPHNEQFF.

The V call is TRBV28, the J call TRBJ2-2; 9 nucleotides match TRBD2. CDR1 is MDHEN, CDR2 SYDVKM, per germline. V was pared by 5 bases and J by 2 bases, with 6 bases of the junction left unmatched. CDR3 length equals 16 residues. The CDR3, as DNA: TGTGCCAGCAGTACCACGGGACTAGCAAACACCGGGGAGCTGTTTTTT. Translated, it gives CASSTTGLANTGELFF.

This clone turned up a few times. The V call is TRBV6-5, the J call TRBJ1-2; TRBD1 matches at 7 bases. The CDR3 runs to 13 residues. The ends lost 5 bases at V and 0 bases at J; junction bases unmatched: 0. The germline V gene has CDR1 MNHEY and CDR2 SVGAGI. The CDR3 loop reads CASSTGANYGYTF. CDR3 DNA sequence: TGTGCCAGCAGTACAGGGGCTAACTATGGCTACACCTTC.

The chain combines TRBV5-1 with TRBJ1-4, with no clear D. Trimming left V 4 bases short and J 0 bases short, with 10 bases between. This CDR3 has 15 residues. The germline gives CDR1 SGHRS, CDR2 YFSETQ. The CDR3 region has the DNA TGCGCCAGCAGCACGAACACAGCAACTAATGAAAAACTGTTTTTT. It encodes CASSTNTATNEKLFF. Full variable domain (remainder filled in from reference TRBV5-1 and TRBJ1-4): KAGVTQTPRYLIKTRGQQVTLSCSPISGHRSVSWYQQTPGQGLQFLFEYFSETQRNKGNFPGRFSGRQFSNSRSEMNVSTLELGDSALYLCASSTNTATNEKLFFGSGTQLSVL.

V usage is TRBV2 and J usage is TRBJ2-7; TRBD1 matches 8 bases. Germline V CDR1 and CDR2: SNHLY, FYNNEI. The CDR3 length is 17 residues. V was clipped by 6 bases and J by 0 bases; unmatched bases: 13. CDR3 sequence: CASSDLLDRGRSYEQYF. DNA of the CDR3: TGTGCCAGCAGCGATCTCCTCGACAGGGGCCGCTCCTACGAGCAGTACTTC.

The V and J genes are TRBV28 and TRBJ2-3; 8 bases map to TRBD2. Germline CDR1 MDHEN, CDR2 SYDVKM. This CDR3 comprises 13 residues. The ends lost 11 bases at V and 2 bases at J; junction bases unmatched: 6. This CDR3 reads CALSGVNTDTQYF. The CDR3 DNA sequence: TGTGCCCTTAGCGGGGTTAACACAGATACGCAGTATTTT.

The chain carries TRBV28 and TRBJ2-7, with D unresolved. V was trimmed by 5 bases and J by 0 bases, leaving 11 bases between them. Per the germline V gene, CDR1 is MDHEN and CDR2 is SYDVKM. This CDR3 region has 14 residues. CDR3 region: CASSLPPSSYEQYF. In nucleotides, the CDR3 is TGTGCCAGCAGTCTCCCCCCTAGCTCCTACGAGCAGTACTTC.

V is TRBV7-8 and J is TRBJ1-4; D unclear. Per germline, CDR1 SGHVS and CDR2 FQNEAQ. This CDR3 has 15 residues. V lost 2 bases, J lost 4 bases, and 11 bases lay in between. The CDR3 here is CASSLSKSHNEKLFF. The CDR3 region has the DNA TGTGCCAGCAGCTTAAGCAAAAGCCATAATGAAAAACTGTTTTTT.

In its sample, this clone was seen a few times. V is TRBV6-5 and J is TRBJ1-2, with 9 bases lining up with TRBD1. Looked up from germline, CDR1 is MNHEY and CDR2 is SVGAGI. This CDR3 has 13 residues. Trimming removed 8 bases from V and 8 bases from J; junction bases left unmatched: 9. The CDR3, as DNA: TGTGCCAGCCGGGGACAGGGAGTAAAAGGCTACACCTTC. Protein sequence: CASRGQGVKGYTF.

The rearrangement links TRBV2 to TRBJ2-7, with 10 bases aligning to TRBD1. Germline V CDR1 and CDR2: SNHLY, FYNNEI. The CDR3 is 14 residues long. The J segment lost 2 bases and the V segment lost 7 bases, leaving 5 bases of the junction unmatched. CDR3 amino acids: CASNSGTGAYEQYF. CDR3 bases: TGTGCCAGCAATTCTGGGACAGGGGCCTACGAGCAGTACTTC.

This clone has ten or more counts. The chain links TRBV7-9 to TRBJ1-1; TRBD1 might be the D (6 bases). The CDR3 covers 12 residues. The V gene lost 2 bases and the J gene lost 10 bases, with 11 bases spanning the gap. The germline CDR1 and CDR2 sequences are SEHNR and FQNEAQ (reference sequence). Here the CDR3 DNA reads TGTGCCAGCAGCTTAATTGGCAGGGGAGCTTTCTTT. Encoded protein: CASSLIGRGAFF. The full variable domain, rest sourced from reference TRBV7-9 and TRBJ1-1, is DTGVSQNPRHKITKRGQNVTFRCDPISEHNRLYWYRQTLGQGPEFLTYFQNEAQLEKSRLLSDRFSAERPKGSFSTLEIQRTEQGDSAMYLCASSLIGRGAFFGQGTRLTVV.

The CDR3 reads CATSGNRDSEGETQYF. CDR3 coding DNA: TGTGCCACCAGTGGCAACCGGGACTCGGAGGGGGAGACCCAGTACTTC. The J gene is TRBJ2-5, the V gene TRBV24-1, with a tentative D call TRBD2 (6 bases). Germline CDR1 and CDR2: KGHDR and SFDVKD. The CDR3 is made up of 16 amino acids. The V end lost 5 bases, the J end lost 5 bases, and 20 bases lay between the germline ends.

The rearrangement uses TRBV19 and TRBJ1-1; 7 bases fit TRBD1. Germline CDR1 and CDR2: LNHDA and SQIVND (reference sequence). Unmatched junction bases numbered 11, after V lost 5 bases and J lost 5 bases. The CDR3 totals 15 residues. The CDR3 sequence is CASSSKQGSDTEAFF. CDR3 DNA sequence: TGTGCCAGTAGTTCTAAACAGGGGAGTGATACTGAAGCTTTCTTT. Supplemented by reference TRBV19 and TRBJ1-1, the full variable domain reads DGGITQSPKYLFRKEGQNVTLSCEQNLNHDAMYWYRQDPGQGLRLIYYSQIVNDFQKGDIAEGYSVSREKKESFPLTVTSAQKNPTAFYLCASSSKQGSDTEAFFGQGTRLTVV.

The CDR3 region is CASSQGRDRGSDYGYTF. In DNA form, the CDR3 reads TGCGCCAGCAGCCAAGGCAGGGACAGGGGGTCCGACTATGGCTACACCTTC. The rearrangement joins TRBV4-1 to TRBJ1-2; 11 bases agree with TRBD1. CDR1 is MGHRA, CDR2 YSYEKL, per germline. The CDR3 contains 17 residues. After removal of 1 base from V and 3 bases from J, the junction contained 7 bases not matched to a gene.

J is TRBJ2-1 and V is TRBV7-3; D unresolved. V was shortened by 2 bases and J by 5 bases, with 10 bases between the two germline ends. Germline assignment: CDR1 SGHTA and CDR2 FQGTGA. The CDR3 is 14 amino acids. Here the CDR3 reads CASSLSGTNNEQFF. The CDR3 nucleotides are TGTGCCAGCAGCTTATCAGGCACAAACAATGAGCAGTTCTTC.

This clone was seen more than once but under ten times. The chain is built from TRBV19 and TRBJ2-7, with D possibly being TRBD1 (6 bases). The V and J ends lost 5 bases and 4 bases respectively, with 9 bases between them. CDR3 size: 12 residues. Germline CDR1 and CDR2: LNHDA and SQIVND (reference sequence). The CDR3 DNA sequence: TGTGCCAGTAGTGTACAGGGTTACGAGCAGTACTTC. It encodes CASSVQGYEQYF.

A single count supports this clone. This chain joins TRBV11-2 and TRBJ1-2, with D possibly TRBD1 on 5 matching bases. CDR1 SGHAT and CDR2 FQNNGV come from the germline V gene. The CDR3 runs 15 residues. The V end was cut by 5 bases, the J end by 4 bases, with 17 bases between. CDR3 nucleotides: TGTGCCAGCAGCGGAGGGCCCAAGGGGTTCTATGGCTACACCTTC. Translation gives CASSGGPKGFYGYTF.

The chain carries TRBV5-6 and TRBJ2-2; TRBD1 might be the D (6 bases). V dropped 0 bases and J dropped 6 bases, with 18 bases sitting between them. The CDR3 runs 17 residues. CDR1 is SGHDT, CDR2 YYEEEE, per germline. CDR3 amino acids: CASSLAGRGPFAGELFF. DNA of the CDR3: TGTGCCAGCAGCTTGGCCGGCAGGGGACCCTTCGCCGGGGAGCTGTTTTTT.

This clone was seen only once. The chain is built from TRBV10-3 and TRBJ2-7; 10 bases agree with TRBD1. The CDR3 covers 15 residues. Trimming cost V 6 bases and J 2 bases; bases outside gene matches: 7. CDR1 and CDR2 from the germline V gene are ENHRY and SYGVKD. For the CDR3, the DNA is TGTGCCATCAGCGCGGGACAGGGGCCCCCCTACGAGCAGTACTTC. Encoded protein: CAISAGQGPPYEQYF.

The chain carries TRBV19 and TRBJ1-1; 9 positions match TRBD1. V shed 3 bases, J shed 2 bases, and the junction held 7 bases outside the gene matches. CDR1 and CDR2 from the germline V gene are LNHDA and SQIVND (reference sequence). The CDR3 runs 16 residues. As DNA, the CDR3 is TGTGCCAGTAGTATTTGGGGACAGGGCTACAACACTGAAGCTTTCTTT. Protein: CASSIWGQGYNTEAFF.

This CDR3 reads CASSFDGIQETQYF. The CDR3 DNA reads as TGCGCCAGCAGCTTTGACGGGATCCAAGAGACCCAGTACTTC. V and J are TRBV5-1 and TRBJ2-5; perhaps TRBD2 as D (5 bases). Germline V gene sequence: CDR1 SGHRS, CDR2 YFSETQ. This CDR3 spans 14 amino acids. Trimming took off 2 bases at V and 1 base at J, with 9 bases between the two ends. Based on the CDR3 plus reference TRBV5-1 and TRBJ2-5, the full variable domain is KAGVTQTPRYLIKTRGQQVTLSCSPISGHRSVSWYQQTPGQGLQFLFEYFSETQRNKGNFPGRFSGRQFSNSRSEMNVSTLELGDSALYLCASSFDGIQETQYFGPGTRLLVL.

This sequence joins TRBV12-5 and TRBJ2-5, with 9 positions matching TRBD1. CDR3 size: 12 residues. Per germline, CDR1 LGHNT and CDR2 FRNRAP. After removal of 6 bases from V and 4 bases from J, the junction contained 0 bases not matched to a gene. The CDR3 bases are TGTGCTAGTGGGACAGGGGGAGAGACCCAGTACTTC. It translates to CASGTGGETQYF.

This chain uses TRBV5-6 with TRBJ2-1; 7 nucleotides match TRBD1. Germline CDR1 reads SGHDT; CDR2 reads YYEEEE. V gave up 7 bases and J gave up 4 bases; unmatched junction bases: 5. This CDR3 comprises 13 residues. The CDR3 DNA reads TGTGCCAGCGCCGAGACAGGGTACAATGAGCAGTTCTTC. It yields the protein CASAETGYNEQFF.

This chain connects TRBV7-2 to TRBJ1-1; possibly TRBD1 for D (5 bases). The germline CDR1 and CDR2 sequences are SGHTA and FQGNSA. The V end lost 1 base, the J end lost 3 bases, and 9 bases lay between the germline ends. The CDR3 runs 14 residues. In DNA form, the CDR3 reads TGTGCCAGCAGCTTAGTAGGGGTGGACACTGAAGCTTTCTTT. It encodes CASSLVGVDTEAFF.